Presented here are 16 T cell receptor beta chains from one specimen sequenced in a study of blood T cell repertoires in COVID-19. Some clones are missing from TCRdb's copy, which holds only in-frame ones; the method was immunoSEQ multiplex PCR. The data show more than 300,000 clones, 85% to 90% seen once. Sequencing input: PBMCs or T cells enriched from blood (not recorded which). These receptors were collected from a young woman who had recovered from COVID-19.

This clone was seen a single time. The chain recombines TRBV28 with TRBJ1-5, with TRBD1 matching over 7 bases. The germline V gene has CDR1 MDHEN and CDR2 SYDVKM. CDR3 size: 15 residues. The V gene end was trimmed by 7 bases and the J gene end by 6 bases; junction bases not matched to a gene: 12. CDR3 sequence reads: CASTFPGAGGQPQHF. DNA for the CDR3: TGTGCCAGCACCTTCCCTGGGGCAGGGGGTCAGCCCCAGCATTTT.

This chain connects TRBV2 to TRBJ1-6; 10 positions agree with TRBD1. Germline-derived CDR1 and CDR2 are SNHLY and FYNNEI. CDR3 length: 14 amino acids. V was clipped by 7 bases and J by 9 bases; unmatched bases: 6. As DNA, the CDR3 is TGTGCCAGCACCTTCCGGGACAGGGGTTCACCCCTCCACTTT. Translating it yields CASTFRDRGSPLHF.

V gene TRBV10-3 combines with J gene TRBJ2-3, with 10 bases lining up with TRBD2. The germline gives CDR1 ENHRY, CDR2 SYGVKD. Losses at the gene ends were 3 bases for V and 2 bases for J; bases not matched to a gene: 5. The CDR3 has 16 amino acids. The CDR3 DNA reads TGTGCCATCAGTGATCCAACTAGCGGGGACACAGATACGCAGTATTTT. The encoded protein is CAISDPTSGDTDTQYF.

This chain uses TRBV10-1 with TRBJ2-5; tentative D call: TRBD1 (5 bases). CDR3 length: 15 residues. The germline gives CDR1 WNHNN, CDR2 SYGVQD (reference sequence). V lost 11 bases and J lost 2, with 21 bases in between. The CDR3 loop reads CAGPRTSSPQETQYF. The CDR3 bases are TGCGCCGGCCCTCGGACAAGTTCGCCACAAGAGACCCAGTACTTC.

This clone was observed a single time. The chain is built from TRBV30 and TRBJ1-4; 9 bases match TRBD1. The V gene's germline CDR1 is GTSNPN and CDR2 SVGIG (reference sequence). The trim removed 2 bases at V and 6 bases at J, leaving 4 bases unmatched. The CDR3 consists of 14 residues. CDR3 nucleotide sequence: TGTGCCTGGAGTCCGGGACAGGGAGATGAAAAACTGTTTTTT. Translating gives CAWSPGQGDEKLFF.

This clone was detected once. This chain joins TRBV19 and TRBJ2-3, with 9 positions matching TRBD2. Unmatched junction bases numbered 4, after V lost 2 bases and J lost 1 base. CDR3 length equals 16 residues. Per germline, CDR1 LNHDA and CDR2 SQIVND (reference sequence). The CDR3 nucleotides read TGTGCCAGTAGTATACGGGCTAGCGGGGGCACAGATACGCAGTATTTT. Translating gives CASSIRASGGTDTQYF.

V and J are TRBV6-6 and TRBJ1-5; perhaps TRBD1 as D (5 bases). The CDR3 has 16 amino acids. CDR1 is MNHNY and CDR2 is SVGAGI in the germline V gene (reference sequence). Trimming removed 0 bases from V and 0 bases from J, with 9 bases in between. Here the CDR3 DNA reads TGTGCCAGCAGTTACTCGGGGGGTTATAGCAATCAGCCCCAGCATTTT. Translation gives CASSYSGGYSNQPQHF.

The chain is built from TRBV18 and TRBJ1-1; a possible D gene is TRBD1 (5 bases). The CDR3 has 14 residues. Germline CDR1 KGHSH, CDR2 LQKENI. V lost 2 bases and J lost 0, with 7 bases in between. The CDR3 region is CASSPSGLNTEAFF. Here the CDR3 DNA reads TGTGCCAGCTCACCATCAGGGCTGAACACTGAAGCTTTCTTT.

V and J are TRBV7-9 and TRBJ1-5; D gene ambiguous. Germline V lookup: CDR1 SEHNR, CDR2 FQNEAQ (reference sequence). V was pared by 5 bases and J by 3 bases, with 8 bases between. The CDR3 has 13 amino acids. For the CDR3, the DNA is TGTGCCAGCAGCCGGGGATACAATCAGCCCCAGCATTTT. Translated: CASSRGYNQPQHF.

The CDR3: CSARRGRGNTGELFF. Here the CDR3 DNA reads TGCAGCGCCCGCAGGGGACGGGGGAACACCGGGGAGCTGTTTTTT. The V call is TRBV29-1, the J call TRBJ2-2, with D perhaps TRBD1 (6 bases). CDR1 and CDR2 from the germline V gene are SQVTM and ANQGSEA. There are 15 residues in the CDR3. V lost 7 bases and J 1 base, leaving 16 bases between the germline ends.

The V gene is TRBV6-5, the J gene TRBJ2-7, with 9 nucleotides matching TRBD1. V dropped 0 bases and J dropped 1; count of bases not matched to a gene: 1. Looked up from germline, CDR1 is MNHEY and CDR2 is SVGAGI. The CDR3 spans 15 residues. CDR3 sequence: CASSYSTGGSYEQYF. The DNA of the CDR3 is TGTGCCAGCAGTTACTCGACAGGGGGTTCCTACGAGCAGTACTTC.

This clone was recorded once. This chain uses TRBV29-1 with TRBJ1-2, with a weak D call TRBD1 (5 bases). The CDR3 contains 13 residues. V was cut by 5 bases and J by 0 bases, with 10 bases left in between. CDR1 and CDR2 (germline): SQVTM, ANQGSEA. CDR3 residues: CSVHRGTNYGYTF. The CDR3 nucleotides are TGCAGCGTTCACCGGGGGACTAACTATGGCTACACCTTC.

This chain uses TRBV28 with TRBJ2-7; D possibly corresponds to TRBD1 (6 bases). The CDR3 spans 14 residues. Germline V gene data show CDR1 as MDHEN and CDR2 as SYDVKM. Deletions cut 5 bases from V and 1 base from J, with 12 bases between. In DNA form, the CDR3 reads TGTGCCAGCAGTCTCTCGGGACAATCCTACGAGCAGTACTTC. Its translation is CASSLSGQSYEQYF. Full variable domain (remainder filled in from reference TRBV28 and TRBJ2-7): DVKVTQSSRYLVKRTGEKVFLECVQDMDHENMFWYRQDPGLGLRLIYFSYDVKMKEKGDIPEGYSVSREKKERFSLILESASTNQTSMYLCASSLSGQSYEQYFGPGTRLTVT.

V and J are TRBV5-4 and TRBJ2-1, with D possibly TRBD1 on 5 matching bases. Germline V gives CDR1 SGHNT, CDR2 YYREEE (reference sequence). V was shortened by 1 base and J by 8 bases, with 13 bases between the two germline ends. This CDR3 contains 14 residues. The CDR3 is CASSLFRGEDEQFF. The CDR3 nucleotides are TGTGCCAGCAGCTTGTTTAGGGGTGAGGATGAGCAGTTCTTC.

The rearrangement links TRBV10-3 to TRBJ1-5; TRBD1 aligns across 7 bases. Germline V CDR1 and CDR2: ENHRY, SYGVKD. The CDR3 runs to 15 residues. V shed 5 bases, J shed 2 bases, and the junction held 6 bases outside the gene matches. The CDR3 region has the DNA TGTGCCATCAGTCAAGGGACAGACGGCAATCAGCCCCAGCATTTT. Protein product: CAISQGTDGNQPQHF.

V gene TRBV7-9 combines with J gene TRBJ1-1; D possibly corresponds to TRBD1 (5 bases). With 5 bases removed from V and 1 base from J, the gap between germline ends came to 8 bases. The length of the CDR3 is 13 residues. The germline CDR1 and CDR2 sequences are SEHNR and FQNEAQ (reference sequence). The CDR3 DNA reads TGTGCCAGCAGCGCGACAGAGAACACTGAAGCTTTCTTT. Protein product: CASSATENTEAFF.